This TCR beta chain comes out of a study of blood T cell repertoires in COVID-19. Study details: The United States, Italy and Spain supplied acute and convalescent COVID-19 samples.

This CDR3 comprises 14 residues. The junction had 3 bases not matched to a gene; V was cut back by 2 bases and J by 5 bases. CDR1 and CDR2 from the germline V gene are MNHEY and SVGEGT. The participants were between roughly 18 and 89 years old and came from about two dozen US areas. Each recovered donor of Cohort 3 presented with two negative PCRs, clearance, or symptom resolution. The repertoire was sequenced with immunoSEQ multiplex PCR; TCRdb's copy has only in-frame clones and lacks some. The sample lists a few hundred thousand clones; about 88% were seen once. Input material: PBMCs or T cells enriched from blood (not recorded which). The TCR originated in a woman in her forties or fifties who had recovered from COVID-19. The rearrangement joins TRBV6-2 or TRBV6-3 to TRBJ1-1; 9 bases fit TRBD1. CDR3 region: CASSYPGQGTEAFF. CDR3 in DNA: TGTGCCAGCAGTTACCCGGGACAGGGTACTGAAGCTTTCTTT.